This entry describes one TCR beta chain. The antigen it recognizes is unknown. No clone much larger than this one lies a single base away; base qualities are absent. V loses 1 base, J loses 1 base, and the germline ends lie 13 bases apart. Reading from cysteine to phenylalanine, the CDR3 counts 16 amino acids. Only the CDR3 region is kept as DNA, spanning 48 bases read in frame from base 1. CDR1 and CDR2, looked up from the germline V gene, are SGHTA and FQGTGA. The immunoSEQ Assay, a bias-controlled multiplex PCR, was used to amplify TCRbeta CDR3 regions from genomic DNA. From the authors' description of their analysis: The number of nucleated cells in each sample was estimated from the amplification of reference gene primers within the assay. To quantify the absolute abundance of each unique TCRbeta CDR3 rearrangement, sequence reads were collapsed and filtered. Productive Simpson clonality was computed per sample as the square root of Simpson's diversity index over productive rearrangements. The immuneACCESS repertoire file appears here via TCRdb, limited to in-frame rearrangements. These files lack a portion of the clones; in checked studies, under half of the deficit traces to unresolved V genes, and the cause of the others is not known. From that table come the V and J calls and clone size; the DNA was used to work out D and trimming. In this sample the table shows about 200,000 clones, around 86% of which occur a single time. In total, the top ten clones hold 3% of the sample.

The sample is drawn from a study of blood T cell repertoires in COVID-19 (TCRdb year 2020). General notes on the study: Samples covering the acute and convalescent phases of COVID-19 were provided by collaborators in the United States, Italy and Spain. Where available, HLA class I and class II types were taken from metadata supplied by the sample provider and were not determined by assay-based typing. A freely available public database, intended as a resource for researchers studying the immune response to SARS-CoV-2, is where the repertoires were released. Deeply sampled blood TCRbeta repertoires from subjects exposed to, actively infected with, or recovered from COVID-19 were included in the dataset. A de-identified subject ID, COVID-19 status, age in years and sex were almost always included in the sample metadata. The prospective study material was composed of cDNA or gDNA derived from T cells, B-cell-depleted T cells, or PBMCs. Samples came from the ongoing ImmuneRACE study (first 160 participants) plus 1,254 subjects from 6 global collaborators.

Overall study results and their limits: Clinical and demographic metadata were provided uncurated, with the amount varying by source and participant.

Whole blood was collected in K2EDTA tubes by collaborating institutions according to the institutions' own protocols. Collaborator samples were shipped for TCRbeta analysis as frozen whole blood, isolated PBMCs, or DNA extracted from either sample type. The source material was peripheral blood. The TCR comes from a man between 60 and 75 years old with acute or convalescent COVID-19. The chain uses TRBV7-3 and TRBJ1-1, and TRBD1 may be the D gene, going by 6 matching bases. CDR3 region: CASSLNPGQKNTEAFF. The DNA sequence reads TGTGCCAGCAGCTTAAACCCCGGACAGAAGAACACTGAAGCTTTCTTT.